The 8 T cell receptor beta chains listed next were all sequenced from one sample in a study of CD8+CD57+ T cells in acquired aplastic anemia. Profiling that covered TCR beta VDJ and CDR3 relied on genomic DNA as its template. TCRdb re-called the reads with MiXCR, one entry per CDR3 protein. The sample includes about 190,000 distinct CDR3 sequences, about 53% seen only once; the top ten take 15% to 20%. The sequenced sample consisted of sorted CD4+, CD8+, or CD8+CD57+ T cells (not recorded which) from PBMCs. These TCRs come from a human donor in good health, serving as a control.

This clonotype has a count of ten or more. The V call is TRBV5-1, the J call TRBJ1-6, with 7 bases matching TRBD1. CDR1 and CDR2 (germline): SGHRS, YFSETQ. V shed 2 bases and J 0 bases; nucleotides not matched to a gene: 2. CDR3 length: 16 residues. CDR3 region: CASSLQGPSYNSPLHF. CDR3 coding DNA: TGCGCCAGCAGCTTACAGGGGCCCTCCTATAATTCACCCCTCCACTTT. Full variable domain (rest looked up from reference TRBV5-1 and TRBJ1-6): KAGVTQTPRYLIKTRGQQVTLSCSPISGHRSVSWYQQTPGQGLQFLFEYFSETQRNKGNFPGRFSGRQFSNSRSEMNVSTLELGDSALYLCASSLQGPSYNSPLHFGNGTRLTVT.

The chain employs TRBV27 and TRBJ1-1, with TRBD1 as a possible D gene (5 bases). The germline V gene has CDR1 MNHEY and CDR2 SMNVEV (reference sequence). The length of the CDR3 is 15 residues. The germline V and J ends were trimmed by 6 bases and 0 bases, with 14 bases remaining between them. CDR3 sequence reads: CASRPLGTLNTEAFF. DNA for the CDR3: TGTGCCAGCAGGCCCCTTGGGACGTTGAACACTGAAGCTTTCTTT.

The chain couples TRBV7-9 to TRBJ2-5; 8 bases are a match to TRBD1. Looked up from germline, CDR1 is SEHNR and CDR2 is FQNEAQ (reference sequence). The length of the CDR3 is 15 residues. The ends lost 5 bases at V and 1 base at J; junction bases unmatched: 6. The CDR3 here is CASSARTGPQETQYF. As DNA, the CDR3 is TGTGCCAGCAGCGCCCGGACAGGGCCCCAAGAGACCCAGTACTTC.

This clonotype has just one count. The chain joins TRBV2 to TRBJ2-7; 8 nucleotides agree with TRBD1. Per germline, CDR1 SNHLY and CDR2 FYNNEI. Trimming at V came to 4 bases and at J to 8 bases, leaving 4 bases not matched to a gene. The CDR3 is 12 amino acids. The CDR3 region has the DNA TGTGCCAGCAGTGGGGACAGGTGGCAGCAGTACTTC. Amino acids: CASSGDRWQQYF.

Concerning this clonotype itself: A read error may be the cause here, since a much bigger clone is one base away. The final CDR3 position lacks the conserved phenylalanine or tryptophan, pointing to a likely read error. The J gene is TRBJ1-6, the V gene TRBV27, with D unclear. CDR1 is MNHEY and CDR2 is SMNVEV in the germline V gene (reference sequence). V gave up 8 bases and J gave up 7 bases, with 12 bases separating them. The CDR3 is 13 amino acids. CDR3 loop: CASAGYPNSPLHS. The CDR3, as DNA: TGTGCCAGCGCGGGGTACCCAAATTCACCCCTCCACTCT.

This clonotype occurred once. V is TRBV15 and J is TRBJ1-2; 11 nucleotides agree with TRBD1. V lost 1 base, J lost 3 bases, and 1 base stayed unmatched. CDR3 length: 15 residues. The germline V gene encodes CDR1 LNHNV and CDR2 YYDKDF (reference sequence). CDR3 in DNA: TGTGCCACCAGCAGAGTGGGACAGGGGGACTATGGCTACACCTTC. Protein sequence: CATSRVGQGDYGYTF. Combining the CDR3 with reference TRBV15 and TRBJ1-2 gives the whole variable domain DAMVIQNPRYQVTQFGKPVTLSCSQTLNHNVMYWYQQKSSQAPKLLFHYYDKDFNNEADTPDNFQSRRPNTSFCFLDIRSPGLGDTAMYLCATSRVGQGDYGYTFGSGTRLTVV.

Turning to this clonotype: A much more abundant neighbour one base away suggests this may be a read error. The V call is TRBV6-1, the J call TRBJ1-4; 7 bases are a match to TRBD1. CDR1 and CDR2 (germline): MNHNS, SASEGT. The length of the CDR3 is 14 residues. The CDR3: CGSSFGTAKEKLFF. DNA for the CDR3: TGTGGCAGCAGTTTTGGGACAGCCAAAGAAAAACTGTTTTTT.

This clonotype was recorded once. The chain employs TRBV7-2 and TRBJ2-1; D not certain. V shed 4 bases and J shed 3 bases, with 10 bases lying between them. The CDR3 is made up of 14 amino acids. Germline V gene data show CDR1 as SGHTA and CDR2 as FQGNSA. The CDR3 coding sequence is TGTGCCAGCAGCTCCCATCCTAGCTACAATGAGCAGTTCTTC. It translates to CASSSHPSYNEQFF.